The 6 T cell receptor beta chains below were found in one sample sequenced in a study of T cells in localized non-small cell lung cancer. The method was immunoSEQ multiplex PCR; TCRdb's version includes in-frame clones alone and lacks a portion of them. The sample records 1,300 or so clones, less than 20% being singletons. Sequencing was performed on normal lung tissue next to the tumor, taken before any cancer treatment. The origin of the receptors is a man aged 40 to 75 with stage I lung adenocarcinoma.

The chain recombines TRBV11-3 with TRBJ2-2, with D possibly TRBD2 on 6 matching bases. The CDR3 is 14 amino acids. Germline V gene lookup returns CDR1 SGHNT and CDR2 YENEEA. V shed 3 bases and J shed 4 bases, with 9 bases lying between them. The CDR3 protein is CASSFMGGTGELFF. CDR3 bases: TGTGCCAGCAGCTTTATGGGAGGCACCGGGGAGCTGTTTTTT.

Within the sample, this clone is medium-sized. The genes are TRBV11-3 and TRBJ2-1, with 7 bases that match TRBD1. This CDR3 has 19 amino acids. V trimming: 4 bases; J trimming: 4 bases; junction bases outside the gene matches: 19. Looked up from germline, CDR1 is SGHNT and CDR2 is YENEEA. The CDR3 sequence is CASSCPYHTGVKIYNEQFF. The CDR3 DNA follows: TGTGCCAGCAGCTGTCCATACCATACAGGGGTGAAGATTTACAATGAGCAGTTCTTC.

This clone ranks as large. The chain is built from TRBV6-8 and TRBJ2-2; D perhaps matches TRBD1 (5 bases). The CDR3 runs 14 residues. V dropped 2 bases and J dropped 5 bases, with 9 bases sitting between them. CDR1 is MNHGY, CDR2 SAAAGT, per germline. Here the CDR3 reads CASSYDSGTGELFF. CDR3 nucleotides: TGTGCCAGCAGTTACGACTCAGGGACCGGGGAGCTGTTTTTT.

This clone was detected only a few times. The V and J genes are TRBV19 and TRBJ1-1; 7 bases align to TRBD1. The V and J ends lost 11 bases and 1 base, in that order; junction bases with no gene match: 4. This CDR3 is 12 amino acids long. Looked up from germline, CDR1 is LNHDA and CDR2 is SQIVND (reference sequence). Here the CDR3 reads CAGHRGNTEAFF. In nucleotides, the CDR3 is TGTGCCGGACACAGGGGGAACACTGAAGCTTTCTTT.

This clone counts as medium-sized. The chain recombines TRBV9 with TRBJ2-7; 7 nucleotides align to TRBD1. From germline, CDR1 is SGDLS and CDR2 YYNGEE. This CDR3 comprises 14 residues. Germline trimming cut 0 bases from V and 2 bases from J; bases unmatched to any gene: 2. The CDR3 nucleotides are TGTGCCAGCAGCGTAGGGGGACAGCCCTACGAGCAGTACTTC. Amino acids: CASSVGGQPYEQYF. Using reference TRBV9 and TRBJ2-7 for the parts outside the CDR3, the full variable domain is DSGVTQTPKHLITATGQRVTLRCSPRSGDLSVYWYQQSLDQGLQFLIQYYNGEERAKGNILERFSAQQFPDLHSELNLSSLELGDSALYFCASSVGGQPYEQYFGPGTRLTVT.

This clone was recorded a few times. The chain employs TRBV6-8 and TRBJ2-7; D is perhaps TRBD1 (6 bases). This CDR3 contains 16 residues. Trimming removed 5 bases from V and 3 bases from J, with 20 bases in between. Germline V gene lookup returns CDR1 MNHGY and CDR2 SAAAGT. The CDR3 DNA follows: TGTGCCAGCAGTGATATAACAGGGAGACGGGACTACGAGCAGTACTTC. This encodes CASSDITGRRDYEQYF.